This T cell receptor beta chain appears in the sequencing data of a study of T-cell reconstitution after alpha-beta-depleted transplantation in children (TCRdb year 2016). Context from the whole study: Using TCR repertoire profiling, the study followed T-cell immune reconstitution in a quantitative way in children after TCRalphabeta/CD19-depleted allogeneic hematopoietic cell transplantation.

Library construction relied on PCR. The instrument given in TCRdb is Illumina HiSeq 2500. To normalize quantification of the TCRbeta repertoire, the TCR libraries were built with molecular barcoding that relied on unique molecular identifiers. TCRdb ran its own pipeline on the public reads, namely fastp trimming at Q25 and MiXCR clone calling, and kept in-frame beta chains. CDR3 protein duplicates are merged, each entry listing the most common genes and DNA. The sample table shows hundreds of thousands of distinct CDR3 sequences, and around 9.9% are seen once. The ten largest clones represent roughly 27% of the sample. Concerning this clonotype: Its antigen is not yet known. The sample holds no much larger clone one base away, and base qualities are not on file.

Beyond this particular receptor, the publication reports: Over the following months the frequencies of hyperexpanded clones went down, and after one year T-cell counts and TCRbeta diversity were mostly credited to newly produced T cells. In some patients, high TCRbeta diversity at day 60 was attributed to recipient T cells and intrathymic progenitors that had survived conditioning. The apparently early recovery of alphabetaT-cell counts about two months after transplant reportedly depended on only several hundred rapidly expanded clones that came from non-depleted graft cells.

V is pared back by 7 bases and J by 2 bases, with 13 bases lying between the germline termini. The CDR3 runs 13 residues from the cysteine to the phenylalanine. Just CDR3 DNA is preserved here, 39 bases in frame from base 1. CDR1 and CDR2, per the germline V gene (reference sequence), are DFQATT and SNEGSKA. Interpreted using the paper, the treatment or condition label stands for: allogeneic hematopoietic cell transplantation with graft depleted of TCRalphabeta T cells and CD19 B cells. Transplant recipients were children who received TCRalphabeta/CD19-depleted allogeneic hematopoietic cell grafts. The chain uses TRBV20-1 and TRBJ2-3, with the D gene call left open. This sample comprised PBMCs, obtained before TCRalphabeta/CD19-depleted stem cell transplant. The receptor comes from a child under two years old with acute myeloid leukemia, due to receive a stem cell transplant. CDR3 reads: CSGLSDHTDTQYF. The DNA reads TGCAGTGGATTGAGCGACCACACAGATACGCAGTATTTT.